A single sample is the source of the 3 T cell receptor beta chains below, sequenced in a study of blood T cell repertoires in COVID-19. Repertoires were generated with immunoSEQ multiplex PCR, while TCRdb's copy carries only in-frame clones and drops some. The sample includes 85,000 to 130,000 clones, about two thirds of them seen just once. Sequenced: peripheral blood. The receptors here all came from a human donor with acute or convalescent COVID-19. The donor label of this sample is uncertain.

The rearrangement uses TRBV28 and TRBJ1-1; D gene ambiguous. The CDR3 has 12 amino acids. Trimming removed 7 bases from V and 3 bases from J, with 9 bases in between. Per germline, CDR1 MDHEN and CDR2 SYDVKM. The CDR3 sequence: CASTLRHTEAFF. The CDR3 DNA reads as TGTGCCAGCACTTTGCGCCACACTGAAGCTTTCTTT.

V usage is TRBV29-1 and J usage is TRBJ2-3; the match to TRBD2 covers 10 bases. V shed 1 base, J shed 3 bases, and the junction held 4 bases outside the gene matches. Germline CDR1 reads SQVTM; CDR2 reads ANQGSEA. The CDR3 runs 15 residues. CDR3 loop: CSVEGASGGTDTQYF. For the CDR3, the DNA is TGCAGCGTTGAAGGTGCTAGCGGGGGTACAGATACGCAGTATTTT.

The rearrangement uses TRBV5-4 and TRBJ2-2; no definite D call. The CDR3 runs 13 residues. Germline CDR1 SGHNT, CDR2 YYREEE (reference sequence). V shed 4 bases and J shed 7 bases, with 11 bases lying between them. CDR3 DNA: TGTGCCAGCAGCCCGGTCACCCGCGGGGAGCTGTTTTTT. Its translation is CASSPVTRGELFF.